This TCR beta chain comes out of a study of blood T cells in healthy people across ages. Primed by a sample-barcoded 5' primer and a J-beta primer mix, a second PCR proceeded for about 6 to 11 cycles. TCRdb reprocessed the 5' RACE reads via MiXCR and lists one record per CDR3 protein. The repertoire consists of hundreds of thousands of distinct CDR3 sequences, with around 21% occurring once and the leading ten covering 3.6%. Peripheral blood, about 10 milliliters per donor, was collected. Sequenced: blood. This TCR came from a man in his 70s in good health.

The CDR3 region is CASSVARFTEAFF. As DNA, the CDR3 is TGTGCCAGCAGTGTAGCGCGGTTTACTGAAGCTTTCTTT. The chain employs TRBV2 and TRBJ1-1; D is ambiguous. The ends were cut back, 4 bases at V and 5 bases at J, with 11 bases in the middle. Germline values: CDR1 SNHLY, CDR2 FYNNEI. The CDR3 runs to 13 residues.